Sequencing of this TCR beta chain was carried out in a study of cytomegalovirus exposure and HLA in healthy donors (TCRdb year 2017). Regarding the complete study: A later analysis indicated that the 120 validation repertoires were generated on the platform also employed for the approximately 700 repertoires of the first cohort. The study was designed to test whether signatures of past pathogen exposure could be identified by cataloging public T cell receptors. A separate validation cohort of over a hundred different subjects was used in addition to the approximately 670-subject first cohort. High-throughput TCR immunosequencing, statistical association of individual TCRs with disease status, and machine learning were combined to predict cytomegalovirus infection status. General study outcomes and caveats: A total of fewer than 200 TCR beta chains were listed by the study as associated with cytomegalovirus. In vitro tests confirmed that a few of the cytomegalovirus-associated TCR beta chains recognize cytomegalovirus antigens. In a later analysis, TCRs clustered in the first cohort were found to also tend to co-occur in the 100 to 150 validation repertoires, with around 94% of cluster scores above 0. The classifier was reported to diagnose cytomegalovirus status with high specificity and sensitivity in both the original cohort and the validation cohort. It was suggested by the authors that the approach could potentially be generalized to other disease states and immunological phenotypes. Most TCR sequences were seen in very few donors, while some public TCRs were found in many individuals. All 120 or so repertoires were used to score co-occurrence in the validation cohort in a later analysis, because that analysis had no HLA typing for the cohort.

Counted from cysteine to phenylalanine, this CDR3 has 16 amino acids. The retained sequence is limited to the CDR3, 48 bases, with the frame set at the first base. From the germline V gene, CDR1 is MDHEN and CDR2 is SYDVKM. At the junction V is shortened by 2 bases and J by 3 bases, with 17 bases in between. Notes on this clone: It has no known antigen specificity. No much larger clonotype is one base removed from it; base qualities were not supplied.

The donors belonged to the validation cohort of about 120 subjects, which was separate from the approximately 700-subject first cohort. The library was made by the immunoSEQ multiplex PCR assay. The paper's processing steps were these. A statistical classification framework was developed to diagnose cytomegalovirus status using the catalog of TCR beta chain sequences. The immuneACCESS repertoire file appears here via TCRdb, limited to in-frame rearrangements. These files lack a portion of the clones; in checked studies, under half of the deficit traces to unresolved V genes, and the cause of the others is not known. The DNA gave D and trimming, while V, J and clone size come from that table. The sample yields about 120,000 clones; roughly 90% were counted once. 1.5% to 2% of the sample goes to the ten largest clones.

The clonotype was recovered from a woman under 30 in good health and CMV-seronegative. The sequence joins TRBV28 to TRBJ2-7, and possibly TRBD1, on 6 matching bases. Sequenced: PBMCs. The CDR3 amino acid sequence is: CASSLPPRQGSYEQYF. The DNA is TGTGCCAGCAGTTTACCGCCGAGGCAGGGGAGCTACGAGCAGTACTTC.